This TCR beta chain was sequenced for a study of blood T cell repertoires in COVID-19. Across the study: Spain, Italy and the United States supplied samples that represented acute and convalescent COVID-19.

Seattle enrolled patients during active infection and tracked them longitudinally. V was cut by 0 bases and J by 0 bases, with 5 bases left in between. There are 14 residues in the CDR3. Germline V lookup: CDR1 SGHDT, CDR2 YYEEEE. Under the authors' procedure: Estimates of nucleated cell counts were drawn from the amplification of reference gene primers. Profiled with immunoSEQ multiplex PCR; TCRdb holds only in-frame clones, not every one. V and J calls and clone size follow that table, whereas D and trimming were derived from the DNA. This sample has about 300,000 clones, with roughly 90% found just once.

The rearrangement uses TRBV5-6 and TRBJ2-3; D is ambiguous. The sequenced sample consisted of peripheral blood. The sequence was obtained from a woman aged 30 to 39 with COVID-19, enrolled during active disease. Here the CDR3 DNA reads TGTGCCAGCAGCTTGGTTCGTAGCACAGATACGCAGTATTTT. Protein: CASSLVRSTDTQYF.